This TCR beta chain was sequenced for a study of blood T cell repertoires in COVID-19 (dated by TCRdb to 2018 to 2021). In terms of the full investigation: Samples from collaborators originated in the United States, Italy and Spain and spanned both the acute and convalescent phases of COVID-19. HLA class I and class II types, where available, came from metadata supplied by the sample provider rather than from assay-based typing. A de-identified subject ID, COVID-19 status, age in years and sex were almost always included in the sample metadata. The samples were drawn from two sources: the first 160 participants of the ongoing ImmuneRACE study, and 1,000 to 1,500 subjects contributed by 6 global collaborators. Deeply sampled blood TCRbeta repertoires from subjects exposed to, actively infected with, or recovered from COVID-19 were included in the dataset. The prospective study material was composed of cDNA or gDNA derived from T cells, B-cell-depleted T cells, or PBMCs. The repertoires were released in a freely available public database intended as a resource for research on the immune response to SARS-CoV-2. The paper as a whole reports these results and caveats: The amount of clinical and demographic metadata varied by source and participant and was provided uncurated.

The CDR3, from cysteine to phenylalanine, totals 13 residues. The DNA shown is the 39-base CDR3, in frame from base 1. Trimming takes 6 bases off V and 5 bases off J; junction bases not matched to a gene: 3. From a lookup of the germline V gene, CDR1 and CDR2 are MDHEN and SYDVKM. The immunoSEQ Assay, a bias-controlled multiplex PCR, was used to amplify TCRbeta CDR3 regions from genomic DNA. From the authors' description of their analysis: Nucleated cell counts per sample were estimated from amplification of reference gene primers within the assay. To quantify the absolute abundance of each unique TCRbeta CDR3 rearrangement, sequence reads were collapsed and filtered. Productive Simpson clonality was computed per sample as the square root of Simpson's diversity index over productive rearrangements. The table comes from immuneACCESS by way of TCRdb, which keeps in-frame sequences with V and J called. Part of the clones is missing from these tables; in studies checked, under half for an unresolved V gene and the rest for unknown reasons. V and J calls and clone size are copied from that table; D and trimming were computed from the DNA. The sample table contains roughly 110,000 clones; only one count was recorded for about 81% of them. The ten top clones hold 7% to 9.5% of the sample.

Whole blood was collected in K2EDTA tubes by collaborating institutions according to the institutions' own protocols. Collaborator samples were shipped for TCRbeta analysis as frozen whole blood, isolated PBMCs, or DNA extracted from either sample type. Turning to this clone: Its recognized antigen is unknown. Per-base quality was not reported, and no clone a single base away is much larger than it.

The sequence joins TRBV28 to TRBJ2-5, and 10 junction bases match TRBD1. The sequence derives from a man in his 70s with acute or convalescent COVID-19. Sequencing was carried out using peripheral blood. The CDR3 corresponds to CASRGQGTETQYF. The DNA sequence reads TGTGCCAGCAGGGGACAGGGGACGGAGACCCAGTACTTC. Joined to the reference TRBV28 and TRBJ2-5 proteins, this CDR3 gives the full variable domain: DVKVTQSSRYLVKRTGEKVFLECVQDMDHENMFWYRQDPGLGLRLIYFSYDVKMKEKGDIPEGYSVSREKKERFSLILESASTNQTSMYLCASRGQGTETQYFGPGTRLLVL.